The table lists the clone carrying this T cell receptor beta chain with many counts. Using its own MiXCR run on the RT-PCR reads, TCRdb lists one record per CDR3 protein. Altogether around 30,000 distinct CDR3 sequences are present, 7% to 8.5% being singletons, with the ten largest covering around 50%. The data were obtained in a study of patients and donors after allogeneic stem cell transplantation. Losses at the gene ends were 6 bases for V and 6 bases for J; bases not matched to a gene: 5. This CDR3 contains 12 residues. CDR1 is DFQATT and CDR2 is SNEGSKA in the germline V gene (reference sequence).

This clonotype was obtained from a human donor who was either an allogeneic HSCT recipient or a stem cell or donor lymphocyte infusion donor (not recorded which). It is not recorded whose cells these are; they may come from a transplant donor. Sequenced: blood, either unsorted or a sorted T cell fraction (not recorded which). The chain recombines TRBV20-1 with TRBJ2-1; TRBD2 matches at 7 bases. The CDR3 bases are TGCAGTGCGGGGAGGGGCTCCAATGAGCAGTTCTTC. Encoded protein: CSAGRGSNEQFF.